These T cell receptor beta chains were read from a single sample in a study of shared clonotypes between healthy human individuals. Profiling relied on immunoSEQ multiplex PCR, and the TCRdb table lists in-frame clones only, not all of them. The sample lists over 1.5 million clones, approximately 98% occurring once. Material: naive CD4+ T cells sorted from blood. The receptors originated from a man under 40 in good health. Each CDR3 is given with its conserved first and last residue. D genes are given only for firm matches. Clone size, where shown, is once, few, many, or a class for clones that have expanded.

>TRBD2|NA|TRBJ2-1|TRBV7-2
TGTGCCAGCAGCTCGGGACTAGCGGGCCCCTACAATGAGCAGTTCTTC
CASSSGLAGPYNEQFF
>NA|NA|TRBJ2-7|TRBV18
TGTGCCAGCTCACAAGTCGGCCCCGGCTCCGAGCAGTACTTC
CASSQVGPGSEQYF
>NA|NA|TRBJ2-5|TRBV5-5
TGTGCCAGCAGCTTGGCTCCGGGGCGCCAAGAGACCCAGTACTTC
CASSLAPGRQETQYF
>NA|NA|TRBJ2-2|TRBV5-4
TGTGCCAGCCGTCCTTCCAGAGGACCCTTCTCTAACACCGGGGAGCTGTTTTTT
CASRPSRGPFSNTGELFF
>TRBD1|NA|TRBJ2-5|TRBV28
TGTGCCAGCAGTCCCCCCCGACAGGGAGAGACCCAGTACTTC
CASSPPRQGETQYF
>NA|NA|TRBJ2-3|TRBV18
TGTGCCAGCTCACCGTCCCTGAACACAGATACGCAGTATTTT
CASSPSLNTDTQYF
>NA|NA|TRBJ2-7|TRBV30
TGTGCCTGGGGAGCAGGAATGGGCTACGAGCAGTACTTC
CAWGAGMGYEQYF
>NA|NA|TRBJ2-7|TRBV6-4
TGTGCCAGCAGCGACCTAGCATTTGTGGGTGAGCAGTACTTC
CASSDLAFVGEQYF
>TRBD2|NA|TRBJ2-3|TRBV7-8
TGTGCCAGCAGCTTGTACGAACTAGCGGGAGTAGTGTCAGATACGCAGTATTTT
CASSLYELAGVVSDTQYF
>TRBD2|NA|TRBJ2-7|TRBV28
TGTGCCAGCAGTTTAGGACTAGCGGGAGGGCCCGAGCAGTACTTC
CASSLGLAGGPEQYF
>TRBD1|once|TRBJ2-6|TRBV7-2
TGTGCCAGCAGCTTAGTAGGGACAGGCGAGGGCTCTGGGGCCAACGTCCTGACTTTC
CASSLVGTGEGSGANVLTF
>NA|NA|TRBJ1-5|TRBV27
TGTGCCAGCAGTTCACTGGGCCGTGGATATCAGCCCCAGCATTTT
CASSSLGRGYQPQHF
>NA|NA|TRBJ2-7|TRBV18
TGTGCCAGCTCCCCAGGATTACCGGCATTAAATTACGAGCAGTACTTC
CASSPGLPALNYEQYF
>NA|NA|TRBJ2-3|TRBV18
TGTGCCAGCTCACAAGGACAGTTAACAGATACGCAGTATTTT
CASSQGQLTDTQYF
>TRBD1|NA|TRBJ2-7|TRBV5-1
TGCGCCAGCAGCTTGGCTTCGGGACAGGGAGGGTACGAGCAGTACTTC
CASSLASGQGGYEQYF
>TRBD1|NA|TRBJ1-2|TRBV5-1
TGCGCCAGCAGCTTCGACAGGGAAAACTATGGCTACACCTTC
CASSFDRENYGYTF
>NA|once|TRBJ2-2|TRBV5-4
TGTGCCAGCAGCTTGGAGGCGGCCGGGGAGCTGTTTTTT
CASSLEAAGELFF
>NA|NA|TRBJ2-3|TRBV5-1
TGCGCCAGCAAGCTGTCAGCTAGCACAGATACGCAGTATTTT
CASKLSASTDTQYF
>NA|NA|TRBJ2-3|TRBV5-1
TGCGCCAGCAGCCCTGACACAGATACGCAGTATTTT
CASSPDTDTQYF
>NA|NA|TRBJ2-5|TRBV6-5
TGTGCCAGCAGTTACAGACGACAGTCGTACCAAGAGACCCAGTACTTC
CASSYRRQSYQETQYF
>NA|NA|TRBJ1-4|TRBV14
TGTGCCAGCAGCCAAGACGTGGCGGCAACTAATGAAAAACTGTTTTTT
CASSQDVAATNEKLFF
>TRBD2|once|TRBJ2-2|TRBV10-1
TGCGCCAGCAGTGAGTCCAACCCGAGGACTAGCGGGAGGGCCGGCGCCGGGGAGCTGTTTTTT
CASSESNPRTSGRAGAGELFF
>NA|NA|TRBJ2-7|TRBV19
TGTGCCAGTAGTATTCCCGGGCGAGCCTACGAGCAGTACTTC
CASSIPGRAYEQYF
>NA|NA|TRBJ2-7|TRBV18
TGTGCCAGCTCACCAGGGAGACTCCAAATCGCCGAGCAGTACTTC
CASSPGRLQIAEQYF
>NA|once|TRBJ2-3|TRBV5-1
TGCGCCAGCAGCTTGTTACCAGGGAGTGCAGATACGCAGTATTTT
CASSLLPGSADTQYF
>TRBD2|NA|TRBJ2-7|TRBV5-5
TGTGCCAGCAGCCTGGGACTAGCGGGAGCCTACGAGCAGTACTTC
CASSLGLAGAYEQYF
>TRBD1|NA|TRBJ2-1|TRBV2
TGTGCCAGCAGTGGACAGGGGGAGCGGGACTCCTACAATGAGCAGTTCTTC
CASSGQGERDSYNEQFF
>NA|once|TRBJ1-5|TRBV7-2
TGTGCCAGCAGCTTCGGACCCGATCAGCCCCAGCATTTT
CASSFGPDQPQHF
>TRBD2|once|TRBJ2-1|TRBV9
TGTGCCAGCAGCGCATCCCGAACCAGCGGGAGCGATGAGCAGTTCTTC
CASSASRTSGSDEQFF
>NA|NA|TRBJ2-7|TRBV7-6
TGTGCCAGCAGCACTACTTGGGGGCTAGCGAGCTACGAGCAGTACTTC
CASSTTWGLASYEQYF
>TRBD2|NA|TRBJ2-1|TRBV30
TGTTCTCGGGGACTAGCGAGCTACAATGAGCAGTTCTTC
CSRGLASYNEQFF
>NA|NA|TRBJ1-2|TRBV18
TGTGCCAGCTCACCCGGGACGGCGCTGGGCTATGGCTACACCTTC
CASSPGTALGYGYTF
>NA|NA|TRBJ2-7|TRBV5-4
TGTGCCAGCAGCATTGGACCAGCCGACGAGCAGTACTTC
CASSIGPADEQYF
>TRBD1|NA|TRBJ2-7|TRBV9
TGTGCCAGCAGCGCACTGGGGACAGTACCACCCTACGAGCAGTACTTC
CASSALGTVPPYEQYF
>NA|NA|TRBJ1-5|TRBV4-3
TGCGCCAGCAGCCAAGATTTGGCCTTCAATCAGCCCCAGCATTTT
CASSQDLAFNQPQHF
>NA|NA|TRBJ2-3|TRBV4-1
TGCGCCAGCAGCCAGTGGGCGGCAGCTAGCACAGATACGCAGTATTTT
CASSQWAAASTDTQYF
>TRBD2|NA|TRBJ2-3|TRBV2
TGTGCCAGCAGTGGGGGGACTAGCGGACCAGATACGCAGTATTTT
CASSGGTSGPDTQYF
>NA|NA|TRBJ2-7|TRBV28
TGTGCCAGCAGTTTTAATTTATGGATAGCAAAAGGATCCTACGAGCAGTACTTC
CASSFNLWIAKGSYEQYF
>TRBD1|NA|TRBJ1-2|TRBV29-1
TGCAGCGTTGCTCGGGACTTAACACAGGGGGGATTTCATGGCTACACCTTC
CSVARDLTQGGFHGYTF
>NA|once|TRBJ1-5|TRBV28
TGTGCCAGCAGTCTGGGTCAGCCCCAGCATTTT
CASSLGQPQHF
>NA|NA|TRBJ2-1|TRBV7-8
TGTGCCAGCAGCTTAGTCGGCGGGGCATACAATGAGCAGTTCTTC
CASSLVGGAYNEQFF
>NA|NA|TRBJ2-7|TRBV15
TGTGCCACCAGACTTGAGCCGGGGACCTACGAGCAGTACTTC
CATRLEPGTYEQYF
>NA|NA|TRBJ1-5|TRBV19
TGTGCCAGTGGACTCGAACAGGGACACAATCAGCCCCAGCATTTT
CASGLEQGHNQPQHF
>TRBD2|NA|TRBJ2-2|TRBV6-4
TGTGCCAGCAGTGACTCAGCGGGAGTTGGTACCGGGGAGCTGTTTTTT
CASSDSAGVGTGELFF
>TRBD1|NA|TRBJ1-3|TRBV7-3
TGTGCCAGCAGCCCCCGGACAGGCCCGGAAACTGGAAACACCATATATTTT
CASSPRTGPETGNTIYF
>NA|NA|TRBJ2-1|TRBV5-1
TGCGCCAGCAGCTTGGCGTCGTCGACGATCTCCTACAATGAGCAGTTCTTC
CASSLASSTISYNEQFF
>NA|NA|TRBJ1-1|TRBV11-2
TGTGCCAGCAGCTTACGAACGGGACAAACTCAAAAAGAAGCTTTCTTT
CASSLRTGQTQKEAFF
>TRBD1|NA|TRBJ2-2|TRBV5-1
TGCGCCAGCAGCCAACAACCGGGACAGGACTACACCGGGGAGCTGTTTTTT
CASSQQPGQDYTGELFF
>NA|once|TRBJ2-7|TRBV18
TGTGCCAGCCTGGAGGGACGCTTCTCCTACGAGCAGTACTTC
CASLEGRFSYEQYF
>NA|NA|TRBJ2-3|TRBV11-2
TGTGCCAGCAGCTTAGGCGCTAGCGTTGATACGCAGTATTTT
CASSLGASVDTQYF